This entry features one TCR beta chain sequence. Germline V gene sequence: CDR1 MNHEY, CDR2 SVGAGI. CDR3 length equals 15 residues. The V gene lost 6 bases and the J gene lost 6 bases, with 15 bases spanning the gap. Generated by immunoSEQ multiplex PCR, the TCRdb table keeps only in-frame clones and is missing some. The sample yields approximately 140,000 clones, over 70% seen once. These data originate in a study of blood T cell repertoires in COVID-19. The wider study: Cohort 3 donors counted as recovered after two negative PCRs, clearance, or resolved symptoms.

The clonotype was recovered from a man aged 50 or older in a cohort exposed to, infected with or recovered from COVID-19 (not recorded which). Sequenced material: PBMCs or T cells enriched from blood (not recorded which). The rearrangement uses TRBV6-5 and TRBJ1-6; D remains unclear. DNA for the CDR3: TGTGCCAGCAGCAATAGAGTATCGGGTAATTCACCCCTCCACTTT. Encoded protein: CASSNRVSGNSPLHF.